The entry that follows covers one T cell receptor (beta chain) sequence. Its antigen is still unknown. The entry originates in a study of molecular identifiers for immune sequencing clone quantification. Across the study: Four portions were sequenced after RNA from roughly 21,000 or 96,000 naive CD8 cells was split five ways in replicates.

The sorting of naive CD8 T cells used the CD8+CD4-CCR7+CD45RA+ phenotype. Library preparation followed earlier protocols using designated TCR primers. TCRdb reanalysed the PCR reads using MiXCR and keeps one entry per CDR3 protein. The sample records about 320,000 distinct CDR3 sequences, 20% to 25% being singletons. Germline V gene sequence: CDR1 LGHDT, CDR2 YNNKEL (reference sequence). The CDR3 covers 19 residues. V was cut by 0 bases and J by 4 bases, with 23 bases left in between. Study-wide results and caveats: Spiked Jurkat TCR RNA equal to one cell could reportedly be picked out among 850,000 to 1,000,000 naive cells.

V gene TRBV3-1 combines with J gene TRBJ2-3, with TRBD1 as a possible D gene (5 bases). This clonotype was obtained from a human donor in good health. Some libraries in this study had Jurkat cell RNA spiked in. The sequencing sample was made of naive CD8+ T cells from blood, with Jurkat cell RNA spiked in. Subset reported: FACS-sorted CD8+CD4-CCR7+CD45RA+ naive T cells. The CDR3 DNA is TGTGCCAGCAGCCAAGATGCAGGGTGGGTTCGTGTCGTGTCAGATACGCAGTATTTT. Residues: CASSQDAGWVRVVSDTQYF.